The 32 T cell receptor beta chains below all came from one sample that was sequenced in a study of metastatic and nonmetastatic thyroid tumors. Thyroid surgery was preceded by no treatment in any patient. TCRdb re-called the PCR reads with MiXCR. The data show roughly 59,000 clones, around 15% seen once. The sample comprised blood. Every receptor here comes from a male donor with papillary thyroid cancer or a benign thyroid nodule (not recorded which). Some clones in this sample may be carry-over from other donors' samples.

This clone was seen repeatedly, ten times or more. CDR3 sequence (DNA): TGTGCCAGCAGCGGGAACTCCTACGAGCAGTACGTC. Its protein is CASSGNSYEQYV. V is TRBV6-1 and J is TRBJ2-7; TRBD2 is a possible D gene (5 bases). There are 12 residues in the CDR3. The V gene's germline CDR1 is MNHNS and CDR2 SASEGT. V shed 6 bases and J shed 0 bases, with 6 bases lying between them.

This clone was seen only a few times. At one boundary the junction diverges from the germline segment, which might be a read error. The V gene is TRBV6-8, the J gene TRBJ1-6; D uncertain. The CDR3 has 17 residues. Germline CDR1 MNHGY, CDR2 SAAAGT. As DNA, the CDR3 is TGTGCCAGCCTCCCCGCGGTGGCAGTGTCCTATAATTCACCCTTCCACTTT. This codes for CASLPAVAVSYNSPFHF.

This clone was observed many times. This rearrangement joins TRBV27 to TRBJ1-3; no clear D gene. The length of the CDR3 is 13 residues. Trimming took 5 bases from V and 2 from J, leaving 7 bases between them. Germline V gene sequence: CDR1 MNHEY, CDR2 SMNVEV (reference sequence). The CDR3 region has the DNA TGTGCCAGCAGTCCCAGAGCTGGAAACACCATATATTTT. Translated, it gives CASSPRAGNTIYF.

There are many counts of this clone. V usage is TRBV9 and J usage is TRBJ1-4, with 9 bases matching TRBD1. The CDR3 sequence is 14 residues long. CDR1 is SGDLS, CDR2 YYNGEE, per germline. The trim removed 3 bases at V and 10 bases at J, leaving 7 bases unmatched. The CDR3 is CASSAGTGSSKLFF. In DNA form, the CDR3 reads TGTGCCAGCAGCGCTGGGACAGGGAGTTCAAAACTGTTTTTT. Variable domain in full (rest from reference TRBV9 and TRBJ1-4): DSGVTQTPKHLITATGQRVTLRCSPRSGDLSVYWYQQSLDQGLQFLIQYYNGEERAKGNILERFSAQQFPDLHSELNLSSLELGDSALYFCASSAGTGSSKLFFGSGTQLSVL.

At least ten counts were recorded for this clone. V is TRBV6-1 and J is TRBJ1-4; 9 nucleotides line up with TRBD1. CDR1 MNHNS and CDR2 SASEGT come from the germline V gene. This CDR3 has 18 residues. J was trimmed by 0 bases and V by 5 bases; bases with no gene match: 10. DNA for the CDR3: TGTGCCAGCAGTAAACCGGGACAGGGAAGGGCAACTAATGAAAAACTGTTTTTT. Protein sequence: CASSKPGQGRATNEKLFF.

Ten or more counts support this clone. This chain links TRBV20-1 with TRBJ2-2; a weak D match, TRBD2 (5 bases). Deletions cut 2 bases from V and 1 base from J, with 11 bases between. Germline CDR1 and CDR2: DFQATT and SNEGSKA (reference sequence). The length of the CDR3 is 15 residues. The CDR3 DNA reads TGCAGTGCTAGAAAAACAGCGGTGAACACCGGGGAGCTGTTTTTT. As protein: CSARKTAVNTGELFF.

This clone was picked up many times. CDR3 sequence: CASSFSRTNYGYTF. The CDR3 DNA reads as TGTGCCAGCAGTTTTAGTCGGACTAACTATGGCTACACCTTC. The chain couples TRBV6-1 to TRBJ1-2; D gene unclear. The CDR3 is 14 amino acids. The germline V gene encodes CDR1 MNHNS and CDR2 SASEGT. V shed 5 bases and J shed 0 bases, with 10 bases lying between them.

This clone has more than one count but fewer than ten. This may be a read error, as it is one base from a much larger clone. The chain couples TRBV7-6 to TRBJ2-3; 7 bases agree with TRBD2. The V and J ends lost 2 bases and 2 bases, in that order; junction bases with no gene match: 4. There are 15 residues in the CDR3. Germline CDR1 and CDR2: SGHVS and FNYEAQ. The CDR3 protein is CASSLIGRNTDTQYF. The CDR3 DNA is TGTGCCAGCAGCTTAATCGGGAGGAACACAGATACGCAGTATTTT.

V gene TRBV6-5 combines with J gene TRBJ2-2; D is perhaps TRBD1 (6 bases). Germline V gene lookup returns CDR1 MNHEY and CDR2 SVGAGI. The CDR3 length is 13 residues. V was clipped by 4 bases and J by 10 bases, with 13 bases between them. CDR3 bases: TGTGCCAGCAGTTTCTACAGGGCCTTGGAGCTGTTTTTT. Its translation: CASSFYRALELFF.

The rearrangement joins TRBV27 to TRBJ2-1; the D gene is possibly TRBD1 (6 bases). CDR3 length: 17 amino acids. Germline loops: CDR1 MNHEY, CDR2 SMNVEV (reference sequence). V shed 5 bases and J shed 1 base, with 18 bases lying between them. The CDR3: CASSDGGVGESYNEQFF. In DNA, the CDR3 is TGTGCCAGCAGTGATGGGGGCGTCGGGGAATCCTACAATGAGCAGTTCTTC.

This clone was counted ten times or more. J is TRBJ2-3 and V is TRBV2; a possible D gene is TRBD1 (6 bases). V was trimmed by 7 bases and J by 0 bases, leaving 14 bases between them. CDR3 length: 15 residues. Germline V CDR1 and CDR2: SNHLY, FYNNEI. This chain's CDR3 is CASTPRQASTDTQYF. The CDR3 nucleotides read TGTGCCAGCACTCCGAGACAGGCTAGCACAGATACGCAGTATTTT.

This clone has at least ten counts. CDR3 amino acids: CSARGIYGQGEGNTEAFF. CDR3 nucleotide sequence: TGCAGTGCTAGAGGAATATACGGGCAGGGTGAAGGGAACACTGAAGCTTTCTTT. The J gene is TRBJ1-1, the V gene TRBV20-1; weak D call: TRBD1 (5 bases). The germline gives CDR1 DFQATT, CDR2 SNEGSKA (reference sequence). V was cut by 1 base and J by 1 base, with 22 bases left in between. The CDR3 extends over 18 amino acids.

This clone was seen many times. The chain employs TRBV5-1 and TRBJ2-5; D call uncertain. Trimming took off 0 bases at V and 2 bases at J, with 11 bases between the two ends. Germline V gene lookup returns CDR1 SGHRS and CDR2 YFSETQ. CDR3 length: 15 amino acids. The CDR3 sequence: CASSLAMAGQETQYF. CDR3 bases: TGCGCCAGCAGCTTGGCCATGGCAGGACAAGAGACCCAGTACTTC.

Points on this clone: Given a much more abundant clone one base away, this may be a read error. The chain uses TRBV14 and TRBJ1-6; the D is unclear. The CDR3 sequence is 14 residues long. V was clipped by 4 bases and J by 7 bases, with 11 bases between them. Per the germline V gene, CDR1 is SGHDN and CDR2 is FVKESK. The CDR3 bases are TGTGCCAGCAGCCGGACGACCGTAAATTCACCCCTCCACTTT. Its protein is CASSRTTVNSPLHF.

This clone was seen at least ten times. The chain couples TRBV6-1 to TRBJ1-4; 7 bases align to TRBD1. The ends lost 9 bases at V and 8 bases at J; junction bases unmatched: 12. The CDR3 is 14 amino acids. In germline, CDR1 is MNHNS, CDR2 SASEGT. The CDR3 is CASRPTGVDEKLFF. DNA for the CDR3: TGTGCCAGTAGACCAACAGGGGTAGACGAAAAACTGTTTTTT.

This clone appeared many times. The chain joins TRBV2 to TRBJ2-3, with D perhaps TRBD2 (6 bases). The CDR3 spans 13 residues. CDR1 and CDR2 (germline): SNHLY, FYNNEI. Trimming stripped 8 bases from V and 0 bases from J, with 9 bases between. The DNA of the CDR3 is TGTGCCAGCGGGGGGACTAGCACAGATACGCAGTATTTT. Translating it yields CASGGTSTDTQYF.

A note on this clone: The junction departs from germline at one end; a sequencing error may be responsible. The chain couples TRBV24-1 to TRBJ1-1; 7 bases are shared with TRBD1. Germline-derived CDR1 and CDR2 are KGHDR and SFDVKD. This CDR3 contains 15 residues. The CDR3 DNA reads TGTGCCACCAGTGACAAAACAGGGGTGGGGACTGAATCTTTCTTT. It codes for CATSDKTGVGTESFF.

Notes on this clone: A junction boundary mismatches the germline segment, possibly from a read error. The J gene is TRBJ2-3, the V gene TRBV6-2 or TRBV6-3, with TRBD1 identical over 7 bases. This CDR3 has 14 amino acids. CDR1 MNHEY and CDR2 SVGEGT come from the germline V gene. The CDR3, as DNA: TGTGCCAGCAATTACCCGACAGGGTCAGATACGCAGTATTTT. It specifies CASNYPTGSDTQYF.

This CDR3 reads CASSLNANTEAFF. The CDR3 nucleotides are TGCGCCAGCAGCTTGAATGCGAACACTGAAGCTTTCTTT. This rearrangement joins TRBV5-1 to TRBJ1-1, with unresolved D. V lost 1 base to trimming and J lost 1 base, with 5 bases between them. Germline CDR1 reads SGHRS; CDR2 reads YFSETQ. The CDR3 runs 13 residues.

This clone was counted a few times. Given a much more abundant clone one base away, this may be a read error. The J gene is TRBJ2-7, the V gene TRBV5-4; D may correspond to TRBD1 or TRBD2 (6 bases each). This CDR3 has 16 residues. Germline CDR1 SGHNT, CDR2 YYREEE (reference sequence). The CDR3, as DNA: TGTGCCAGCAGCGGAGCCACAGGGAGGAGCTCCTACGATCAGTACTTC. Its translation is CASSGATGRSSYDQYF.

A remark on this clone: A junction end diverges from the germline sequence, so it may reflect a read error. Distinct nucleotide sequences in the sample also encode this CDR3. J is TRBJ2-2 and V is TRBV4-2, with TRBD2 identical over 9 bases. The CDR3 is made up of 18 amino acids. Germline V gene sequence: CDR1 LGHNA, CDR2 YNFKEQ. The CDR3 DNA sequence: TGTGCCAGCAGCCAAGATTCCGACGCGGGGGGGCGTGCCGGTGAGCTGTTTTTT. This gives the protein CASSQDSDAGGRAGELFF.

This clone was observed at least ten times. The chain employs TRBV18 and TRBJ2-6; D uncertain. Germline V gene lookup returns CDR1 KGHSH and CDR2 LQKENI. The CDR3 sequence is 15 residues long. The V gene lost 5 bases and the J gene lost 0 bases, with 8 bases spanning the gap. As DNA, the CDR3 is TGTGCCAGCTCAATAACAAGCTCTGGGGCCAACGTCCTGACTTTC. Translation: CASSITSSGANVLTF.

This clone was seen repeatedly, ten times or more. The chain links TRBV4-3 to TRBJ2-1; 9 bases match TRBD2. CDR3 length: 17 amino acids. The junction had 8 bases not matched to a gene; V was cut back by 1 base and J by 4 bases. CDR1 LGHNA and CDR2 YSLEER come from the germline V gene. The CDR3 sequence: CASSQGLLAGVYNEQFF. As DNA, the CDR3 is TGCGCCAGCAGCCAAGGTCTTTTAGCGGGAGTTTACAATGAGCAGTTCTTC.

In the case of this clone: A read error may account for a junction end that differs from germline. The V gene is TRBV19, the J gene TRBJ2-1; D may be TRBD2 (6 bases). The CDR3 is made up of 17 amino acids. The V gene's germline CDR1 is LNHDA and CDR2 SQIVND (reference sequence). CDR3 sequence: CSSSKPLFRECSNEQFF. In DNA, the CDR3 is TGTTCCAGTAGTAAACCCCTTTTCCGGGAGTGCTCCAATGAGCAGTTCTTC.

Details on this clone: Since a much larger clone is just one base distant, this may be a read error. The chain carries TRBV5-1 and TRBJ2-7; 8 bases fit TRBD2. CDR1 SGHRS and CDR2 YFSETQ come from the germline V gene. The length of the CDR3 is 14 residues. Unmatched junction bases numbered 10, after V lost 6 bases and J lost 5 bases. As DNA, the CDR3 is TGCGCCAGCATCTCCGGCGGGGGGAAGAACGAGCAGTACTTC. Encoded protein: CASISGGGKNEQYF.

This chain uses TRBV6-5 with TRBJ2-5; TRBD2 aligns across 8 bases. Looked up from germline, CDR1 is MNHEY and CDR2 is SVGAGI. The CDR3 runs to 17 residues. V shed 4 bases, J shed 7 bases, and the junction held 17 bases outside the gene matches. DNA of the CDR3: TGTGCCAGCAGTTCCCACGGGACTAGAGGGGGAAAAGGGACCCAGTACTTC. It yields the protein CASSSHGTRGGKGTQYF.

This clone came up a few times. A much bigger clone sits one base away, suggesting this may be a read error. This chain uses TRBV10-3 with TRBJ2-3, with D maybe TRBD2 (7 bases). The CDR3 runs to 17 residues. Per germline, CDR1 ENHRY and CDR2 SYGVKD. Trimming took 3 bases from V and 0 from J, leaving 16 bases between them. CDR3 loop: CAISDGLGGGSTDTQYF. The CDR3 region has the DNA TGTGCCATCAGTGATGGCCTTGGGGGGGGCAGCACAGATACGCAGTATTTT.

This clone is categorized as medium-sized. V usage is TRBV19 and J usage is TRBJ1-2, with 7 positions matching TRBD1. J gave up 4 bases and V 5 bases, and 7 bases lay outside the gene matches. Germline loops: CDR1 LNHDA, CDR2 SQIVND (reference sequence). The CDR3 has 14 amino acids. In nucleotides, the CDR3 is TGTGCCAGTAGTTCGTCCGGGACAGCCTATGGCTACACCTTC. Protein: CASSSSGTAYGYTF.

This clone came up many times. The genes are TRBV6-1 and TRBJ1-6; D is undetermined. CDR1 MNHNS and CDR2 SASEGT come from the germline V gene. The CDR3 loop spans 13 amino acids. Trimming left V 5 bases short and J 2 bases short, with 4 bases between. The CDR3 is CASSSPYNSPLHF. CDR3 DNA sequence: TGTGCCAGCAGTTCGCCCTATAATTCACCCCTCCACTTT.

This clone has a handful of counts. As DNA, the CDR3 is TGTGCCAGCAGCTTGGCCGGGGCTTTAGCTGATACGCAGTATTTT. This sequence encodes CASSLAGALADTQYF. The J gene is TRBJ2-3, the V gene TRBV5-6; D may be TRBD1 or TRBD2 (5 bases each). Germline V gene data show CDR1 as SGHDT and CDR2 as YYEEEE. V lost 0 bases and J lost 6, with 14 bases in between. The CDR3 loop spans 15 amino acids.

Many counts were recorded for this clone. This sequence joins TRBV20-1 and TRBJ1-1; D is undetermined. Germline V gene data show CDR1 as DFQATT and CDR2 as SNEGSKA (reference sequence). The V end was cut by 0 bases, the J end by 12 bases, with 14 bases between. CDR3 length equals 12 residues. The CDR3: CSARDPAAETFF. DNA of the CDR3: TGCAGTGCTAGAGATCCGGCAGCCGAGACTTTCTTT.

As concerns this clone: A read error is possible here, since a much larger clone lies one base away. Other DNA sequences in the sample encode the same CDR3. The chain carries TRBV29-1 and TRBJ2-1; D gene ambiguous. This CDR3 region has 13 residues. V was pared by 6 bases and J by 6 bases, with 15 bases between. CDR1 and CDR2 from the germline V gene are SQVTM and ANQGSEA. In DNA, the CDR3 is TGCAGCGTCCGGGCCGTTGTGGGCAATGAGCAGTTCTTC. Its protein product is CSVRAVVGNEQFF.